What follows are 29 T cell receptor beta chains derived from one specimen sequenced in a study of immune reconstitution after stem cell transplant in scleroderma. TCRdb redid the calling of the RT-PCR reads with MiXCR, one entry per CDR3 protein. Altogether around 1,500 distinct CDR3 sequences are present, less than 20% being singletons, with the ten largest covering just under 55%. The sample was gathered before or after autologous hematopoietic stem cell transplantation (not recorded which). The receptors shown here come from a female donor with systemic sclerosis.

This clonotype is judged medium-sized. V usage is TRBV7-2 and J usage is TRBJ2-3; D gene uncertain. The germline V and J ends were trimmed by 6 bases and 1 base, with 14 bases remaining between them. Germline V CDR1 and CDR2: SGHTA, FQGNSA. CDR3 length equals 15 residues. The CDR3 reads CASSTPLRRTDTQYF. CDR3 coding DNA: TGTGCCAGCAGTACACCTTTACGACGCACAGATACGCAGTATTTT. Drawing the rest from reference TRBV7-2 and TRBJ2-3, the complete variable domain is GAGVSQSPSNKVTEKGKDVELRCDPISGHTALYWYRQSLGQGLEFLIYFQGNSAPDKSGLPSDRFSAERTGGSVSTLTIQRTQQEDSAVYLCASSTPLRRTDTQYFGPGTRLTVL.

This clonotype turned up a few times. This chain links TRBV6-1 with TRBJ2-7, with 12 bases identical to TRBD1. CDR3 length: 15 residues. Germline V lookup: CDR1 MNHNS, CDR2 SASEGT. Trimming at V came to 6 bases and at J to 4 bases, leaving 7 bases not matched to a gene. Here the CDR3 DNA reads TGTGCCAGCAGACCCGGGACAGGGGGCGATTACGAGCAGTACTTC. It translates to CASRPGTGGDYEQYF.

The chain joins TRBV6-1 to TRBJ1-1, with D perhaps matching TRBD1 (6 bases). This CDR3 comprises 14 residues. V lost 6 bases to trimming and J lost 1 base, with 12 bases between them. The germline V gene encodes CDR1 MNHNS and CDR2 SASEGT. The CDR3 nucleotides read TGTGCCAGCAGCACCCTGACAGGGAACACTGAAGCTTTCTTT. The encoded protein is CASSTLTGNTEAFF.

By sample share, this clonotype is medium-sized. The rearrangement joins TRBV7-3 to TRBJ2-3; possibly TRBD1 for D (5 bases). Germline lookup yields CDR1 SGHTA and CDR2 FQGTGA. Trimming took 5 bases from V and 0 from J, leaving 9 bases between them. The CDR3 has 14 amino acids. CDR3 sequence (DNA): TGTGCCAGCAGCCCCGACAGAAGCACAGATACGCAGTATTTT. This codes for CASSPDRSTDTQYF.

This clonotype is judged medium-sized. The J gene is TRBJ1-5, the V gene TRBV27; 9 bases match TRBD1. CDR1 MNHEY and CDR2 SMNVEV come from the germline V gene (reference sequence). After removal of 5 bases from V and 1 base from J, the junction contained 9 bases not matched to a gene. This CDR3 region has 17 residues. The CDR3 protein is CASSPRTGVISNQPQHF. DNA for the CDR3: TGTGCCAGCAGTCCCCGGACAGGGGTTATAAGCAATCAGCCCCAGCATTTT.

The count of this clonotype is one. The rearrangement joins TRBV9 to TRBJ1-2; D perhaps matches TRBD1 (6 bases). CDR1 is SGDLS, CDR2 YYNGEE, per germline. This CDR3 region has 12 residues. The V end was cut by 5 bases, the J end by 8 bases, with 13 bases between. CDR3 DNA: TGTGCCAGCAGTTCTCAGGGGTGGGGCTACACCTTC. This sequence encodes CASSSQGWGYTF.

This clonotype is a singleton in its sample. The chain links TRBV11-2 to TRBJ2-4, with TRBD2 matching over 8 bases. The germline gives CDR1 SGHAT, CDR2 FQNNGV. The CDR3 is made up of 17 amino acids. The V and J ends lost 5 bases and 2 bases, in that order; junction bases with no gene match: 11. CDR3 sequence: CASSPPASGLSKNIQYF. The CDR3 nucleotides are TGTGCCAGCAGCCCCCCAGCTAGCGGGTTATCCAAAAACATTCAGTACTTC.

This chain uses TRBV30 with TRBJ1-5, with D tentatively TRBD1 (6 bases). The germline CDR1 and CDR2 sequences are GTSNPN and SVGIG (reference sequence). The CDR3 is made up of 14 amino acids. V lost 6 bases and J lost 0, with 12 bases in between. Here the CDR3 DNA reads TGTGCCTGCAGTACAGGGCCTAGCAATCAGCCCCAGCATTTT. Translating gives CACSTGPSNQPQHF.

Comment on this clonotype: Without the conserved terminal phenylalanine or tryptophan, this CDR3 likely stems from a read error. The chain recombines TRBV10-3 with TRBJ1-6; D is perhaps TRBD1 (5 bases). Trimming took 6 bases from V and 5 from J, leaving 8 bases between them. The length of the CDR3 is 13 residues. In germline, CDR1 is ENHRY, CDR2 SYGVKD. CDR3 DNA: TGTGCCATCAGGGACAAAGATAATTCACCCCTCCACCTT. It is translated as CAIRDKDNSPLHL.

This clonotype rates as medium-sized. CDR3 in amino acids: CASSYQQVPNYGYTF. CDR3 in DNA: TGTGCCAGCAGTTATCAACAGGTCCCTAACTATGGCTACACCTTC. This rearrangement joins TRBV6-2 or TRBV6-3 to TRBJ1-2; perhaps TRBD1 as D (5 bases). From germline, CDR1 is MNHEY and CDR2 SVGEGT. The V and J ends lost 3 bases and 0 bases respectively, with 11 bases between them. This CDR3 contains 15 residues.

The V call is TRBV27, the J call TRBJ2-7; 12 bases are shared with TRBD2. Germline V gene data show CDR1 as MNHEY and CDR2 as SMNVEV (reference sequence). CDR3 length equals 18 residues. Trimming took 7 bases from V and 1 from J; bases not matched to a gene: 14. CDR3 loop: CASKRTGTSGFHSYEQYF. In DNA, the CDR3 is TGTGCCAGCAAAAGAACCGGGACTAGCGGGTTTCATTCCTACGAGCAGTACTTC.

This clonotype is termed large. The chain links TRBV29-1 to TRBJ1-1; no reliable D call. Germline CDR1 is SQVTM and CDR2 is ANQGSEA. The CDR3 is 12 amino acids. With 4 bases removed from V and 5 bases from J, the gap between germline ends came to 11 bases. CDR3 coding DNA: TGCAGCGTTGCCGACGGCGGGACTGAAGCTTTCTTT. This codes for CSVADGGTEAFF.

Sample share makes this clonotype medium-sized. The chain couples TRBV6-5 to TRBJ1-2; 7 nucleotides match TRBD1. The trim removed 6 bases at V and 4 bases at J, leaving 5 bases unmatched. Germline V gene lookup returns CDR1 MNHEY and CDR2 SVGAGI. The CDR3 has 13 residues. The CDR3 DNA follows: TGTGCCAGCAGGGACCGGGACAGCTATGGCTACACCTTC. Encoded protein: CASRDRDSYGYTF.

The chain carries TRBV5-1 and TRBJ1-1; D possibly corresponds to TRBD1 (5 bases). The V gene lost 0 bases and the J gene lost 5 bases, with 14 bases spanning the gap. This CDR3 contains 15 residues. Per germline, CDR1 SGHRS and CDR2 YFSETQ. The CDR3 here is CASSLEGARLTEAFF. Written as DNA, the CDR3 is TGCGCCAGCAGCTTGGAAGGGGCGAGGCTTACTGAAGCTTTCTTT.

This clonotype turned up a few times. A much larger clone differs from this one at a single base, so this may be a read error. This chain joins TRBV20-1 and TRBJ2-7, with TRBD2 matching over 7 bases. J lost 0 bases, V lost 0 bases, and 8 bases had no gene match. Germline V gives CDR1 DFQATT, CDR2 SNEGSKA (reference sequence). This CDR3 comprises 16 residues. CDR3 in amino acids: CSARDFHGGSSYEQYF. CDR3 nucleotides: TGCAGTGCTAGAGATTTTCATGGCGGGAGCTCCTACGAGCAGTACTTC.

This clonotype was recorded a few times. The chain couples TRBV7-9 to TRBJ2-3, with unresolved D. Germline CDR1 SEHNR, CDR2 FQNEAQ (reference sequence). V lost 3 bases and J 1 base, leaving 5 bases between the germline ends. This CDR3 spans 13 amino acids. The CDR3 region has the DNA TGTGCCAGCAGCTTCCGGGGCACAGATACGCAGTATTTT. Residues: CASSFRGTDTQYF.

V usage is TRBV10-3 and J usage is TRBJ1-6, with D perhaps TRBD1 (5 bases). The CDR3 contains 13 residues. Trimming shortened V by 6 bases and J by 5 bases, and 8 bases separated the two germline ends. Germline-derived CDR1 and CDR2 are ENHRY and SYGVKD. The CDR3 protein is CAIRDKDNSPLHF. As DNA, the CDR3 is TGTGCCATCAGGGACAAAGATAATTCACCCCTCCACTTT.

In this sample, this clonotype is medium-sized. This sequence joins TRBV30 and TRBJ1-6; D is unresolved. The V gene lost 2 bases and the J gene lost 3 bases, with 14 bases spanning the gap. The CDR3 totals 16 residues. Germline CDR1 reads GTSNPN; CDR2 reads SVGIG (reference sequence). CDR3 amino acids: CAWSTPRRSYNSPLHF. CDR3 bases: TGTGCCTGGAGTACCCCCAGACGGAGCTATAATTCACCCCTCCACTTT.

This clonotype was recorded a few times. The chain couples TRBV6-5 to TRBJ2-3, with D uncertain. V lost 4 bases, J lost 14 bases, and 19 bases lay in between. The CDR3 contains 13 residues. Germline CDR1 MNHEY, CDR2 SVGAGI. DNA of the CDR3: TGTGCCAGCAGTTCCACTGGGGTTGCAGTGCGGTATTTT. It codes for CASSSTGVAVRYF.

This clonotype is termed medium-sized. This chain links TRBV30 with TRBJ2-3; 10 positions agree with TRBD2. The junction had 2 bases not matched to a gene; V was cut back by 0 bases and J by 2 bases. The CDR3 is 15 amino acids. Germline CDR1 and CDR2: GTSNPN and SVGIG (reference sequence). The CDR3 DNA sequence: TGTGCCTGGAGTGTAACTAGCGGGGTCACAGATACGCAGTATTTT. It specifies CAWSVTSGVTDTQYF.

This clonotype counts as medium-sized. The rearrangement joins TRBV6-1 to TRBJ1-1; no clear D gene. The V gene lost 6 bases and the J gene lost 4 bases, with 6 bases spanning the gap. CDR3 size: 11 residues. Germline V gene data show CDR1 as MNHNS and CDR2 as SASEGT. The CDR3 nucleotides are TGTGCCAGCAGGGGCATCACTGAAGCTTTCTTT. Translation: CASRGITEAFF.

In this sample, this clonotype is medium-sized. The chain links TRBV9 to TRBJ2-4; D remains unclear. CDR1 and CDR2 from the germline V gene are SGDLS and YYNGEE. This CDR3 spans 16 amino acids. V lost 0 bases and J 1 base, leaving 11 bases between the germline ends. The chain's CDR3 is CASSVGVAEAKNIQYF. The CDR3 bases are TGTGCCAGCAGCGTAGGGGTGGCTGAGGCCAAAAACATTCAGTACTTC.

In this sample, this clonotype turned up a few times. This chain links TRBV9 with TRBJ1-4; D ambiguous. The V end was cut by 4 bases, the J end by 1 base, with 14 bases between. There are 16 residues in the CDR3. Germline lookup yields CDR1 SGDLS and CDR2 YYNGEE. CDR3 nucleotide sequence: TGTGCCAGCAGCCTACGGGCGGGCGGAACTAATGAAAAACTGTTTTTT. This encodes CASSLRAGGTNEKLFF.

By proportion, this clonotype is medium-sized (0.01 to 0.1%). The chain is built from TRBV29-1 and TRBJ1-3, with unresolved D. The germline V and J ends were trimmed by 7 bases and 4 bases, with 14 bases remaining between them. Germline-derived CDR1 and CDR2 are SQVTM and ANQGSEA. This CDR3 spans 13 amino acids. Written as DNA, the CDR3 is TGCAGCGCGGCTCCCCACATCGGAAACACCATATATTTT. This sequence encodes CSAAPHIGNTIYF.

Only a few counts were recorded for this clonotype. The genes are TRBV7-3 and TRBJ2-2; 10 bases are a match to TRBD2. Germline V gene data show CDR1 as SGHTA and CDR2 as FQGTGA. The ends lost 5 bases at V and 3 bases at J; junction bases unmatched: 6. This CDR3 is built from 16 residues. The CDR3 spells CASSPGTSVYTGELFF. As DNA, the CDR3 is TGTGCCAGCAGCCCCGGGACTAGCGTATACACCGGGGAGCTGTTTTTT.

By sample fraction, this clonotype is medium-sized (0.01 to 0.1%). The chain combines TRBV10-2 with TRBJ2-2; 8 bases line up with TRBD2. V lost 6 bases, J lost 7 bases, and 10 bases stayed unmatched. This CDR3 contains 15 residues. CDR1 is WSHSY, CDR2 SAAADI, per germline. This chain's CDR3 is CASRLYSGAVGELFF. The DNA of the CDR3 is TGCGCCAGCAGATTATATAGCGGGGCCGTCGGGGAGCTGTTTTTT.

This clonotype showed up just a few times. It is likely a read error, because the conserved phenylalanine at the end of the CDR3 is missing. The CDR3 nucleotides read TGCGCCAGCAGCTCATTAGCGGAGGGAGAGACCCAGTACTCC. It is translated as CASSSLAEGETQYS. The chain is built from TRBV5-1 and TRBJ2-5, with D tentatively TRBD2 (6 bases). Per germline, CDR1 SGHRS and CDR2 YFSETQ. This CDR3 spans 14 amino acids. The V and J ends lost 3 bases and 4 bases respectively, with 13 bases between them.

This clonotype is classed as medium-sized. The chain has TRBV20-1 and TRBJ2-5; no firm D call. V lost 0 bases to trimming and J lost 2 bases, with 19 bases between them. Germline V gene lookup returns CDR1 DFQATT and CDR2 SNEGSKA (reference sequence). This CDR3 region has 17 residues. CDR3 region: CSARDLIVVAHQETQYF. The CDR3 DNA is TGCAGTGCTAGAGATCTTATAGTAGTGGCCCATCAAGAGACCCAGTACTTC.

This clonotype came up a few times. The CDR3, as DNA: TGTGCCAGCAGCCCCCAACCGGGAGGTAATGAGCAGTTCTTC. Its translation: CASSPQPGGNEQFF. The chain links TRBV7-2 to TRBJ2-1; 7 nucleotides agree with TRBD2. Germline-derived CDR1 and CDR2 are SGHTA and FQGNSA. With V trimmed by 5 bases and J by 7 bases, 8 bases remained unmatched. The CDR3 sequence is 14 residues long.